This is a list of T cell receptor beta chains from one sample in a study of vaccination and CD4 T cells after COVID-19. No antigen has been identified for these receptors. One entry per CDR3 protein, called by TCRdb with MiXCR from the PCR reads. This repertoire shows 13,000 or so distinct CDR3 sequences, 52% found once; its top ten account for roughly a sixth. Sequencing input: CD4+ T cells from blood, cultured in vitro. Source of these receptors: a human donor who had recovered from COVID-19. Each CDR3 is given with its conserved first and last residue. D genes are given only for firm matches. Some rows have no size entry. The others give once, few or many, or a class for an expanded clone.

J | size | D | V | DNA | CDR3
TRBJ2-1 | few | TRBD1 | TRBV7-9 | TGTGCCAGCAGCTTGCGCCGGGACAGCAACAATGAGCAGTTCTTC | CASSLRRDSNNEQFF
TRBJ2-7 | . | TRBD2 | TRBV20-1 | TGCAGTGCTAGAGTTTCCATCCATAGCGGGGCAACCTACGAGCAGTACTTC | CSARVSIHSGATYEQYF
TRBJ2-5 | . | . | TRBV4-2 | TGTGCCAGCAGCCAAGATTCCCGCGGGGAGACCCAGTACTTC | CASSQDSRGETQYF
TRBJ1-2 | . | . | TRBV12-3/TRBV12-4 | TGTGCCAGCAGTTTACAGGGACACAACTATGGCTACACCTTC | CASSLQGHNYGYTF
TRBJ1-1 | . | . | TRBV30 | TGTGCCTGGAGTGTACGCCGCCCTGAAGCTTTCTTT | CAWSVRRPEAFF
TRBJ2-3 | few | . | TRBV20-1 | TGCAGTGCCGCCACGGGCACAGATACGCAGTATTTT | CSAATGTDTQYF
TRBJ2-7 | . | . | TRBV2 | TGTGCCAGCACCATAGACAGGCACGAGCAGTACTTC | CASTIDRHEQYF
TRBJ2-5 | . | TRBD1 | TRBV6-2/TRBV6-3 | TGTGCCAGCAGTTCCCCCAGGGGGCTGGGGGAACAAGAGACCCAGTACTTC | CASSSPRGLGEQETQYF
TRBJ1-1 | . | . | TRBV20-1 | TGCAGTGCCCAATACGCGAACACTGAAGCTTTCTTT | CSAQYANTEAFF
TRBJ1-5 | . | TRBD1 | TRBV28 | TGTGCCAGCATCTCGACAGGGGTAGTGGGTCAGCCCCAGCATTTT | CASISTGVVGQPQHF
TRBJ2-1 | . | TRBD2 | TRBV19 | TGTGCCAGTAGGGACCCTGGACTAGCGGGCAACTACAATGAGCAGTTCTTC | CASRDPGLAGNYNEQFF
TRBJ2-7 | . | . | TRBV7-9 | TGTGCCAGCAGCTGGGGGCGGGTAGAGAGATACTTC | CASSWGRVERYF
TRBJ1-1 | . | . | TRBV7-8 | TGTGCCAGCAGCTTAGAGGGCAGGGTTATCGGCACTGAAGCTTTCTTT | CASSLEGRVIGTEAFF
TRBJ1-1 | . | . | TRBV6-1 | TGTGCCAGCAGTGAGTTGAGCACTGAAGCTTTCTTT | CASSELSTEAFF
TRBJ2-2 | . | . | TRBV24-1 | TGTGCCACCAGTGGGATTAACACCGGGGAGCTGTTTTTT | CATSGINTGELFF
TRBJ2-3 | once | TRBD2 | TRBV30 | TGTGCCTGGTTCCAAGCGGGAGGCTCCACAGATACGCAGTATTTT | CAWFQAGGSTDTQYF
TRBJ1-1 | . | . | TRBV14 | TGTGCCAGCAGCCAACGGGATGGTTACACTGAAGCTTTCTTT | CASSQRDGYTEAFF
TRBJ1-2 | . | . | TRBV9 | TGTGCCAGCAGCGTAGGAAGCCCCATACCCTATGGCTACACCTTC | CASSVGSPIPYGYTF
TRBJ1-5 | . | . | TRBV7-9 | TGTGCCAGCAGCTTACAGACCGGGCAGCCCCAGCATTTT | CASSLQTGQPQHF
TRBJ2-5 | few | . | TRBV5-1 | TGCGCCAGCAGCACCGGTAGTCGGCTGGACCAAGAGACCCAGTACTTC | CASSTGSRLDQETQYF
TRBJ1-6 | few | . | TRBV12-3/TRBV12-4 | TGTGCCAGCAGTTACAGGGAATCCCTCCACTTT | CASSYRESLHF
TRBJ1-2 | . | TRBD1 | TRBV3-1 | TGTGCCAGCAGCCCCTGGGACAGCTCCTATGGCTACACCTTC | CASSPWDSSYGYTF
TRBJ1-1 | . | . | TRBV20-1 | TGCAGTGCTAGAGATTTACGGAGAGGAGACCGACGCACTGAAGCTTTCTTT | CSARDLRRGDRRTEAFF
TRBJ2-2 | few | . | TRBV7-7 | TGTGCTAGCAGTCCCCGGAGGGGCGGCTCCGGGGAGCTGTTTTTT | CASSPRRGGSGELFF
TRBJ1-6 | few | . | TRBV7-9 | TGTGCCAGCAGCTTTACGGGGTCCTATAATTCACCCCTCCACTTT | CASSFTGSYNSPLHF
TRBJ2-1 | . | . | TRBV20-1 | TGCAGTGCTAGACTAGCGAGCTCCTACAATGAGCAGTTCTTC | CSARLASSYNEQFF
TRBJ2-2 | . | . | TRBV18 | TGTGCCAGCTCAACACTGGTACGGATTAACACCGGGGAGCTGCTTTTT | CASSTLVRINTGELLF
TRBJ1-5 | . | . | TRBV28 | TGTGCCAGCAGTCTCTCAGTCCGGGACCCCCGCGGCAATCAGCCCCAGCATTTT | CASSLSVRDPRGNQPQHF
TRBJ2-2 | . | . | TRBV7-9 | TGTGCCAGCAGCTTAAAGCTAGCAGATAACACCGGGGAGCTGTTTTTT | CASSLKLADNTGELFF
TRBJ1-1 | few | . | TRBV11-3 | TGTGCCAGCAGCTCCTCGACAGGCACTGAAGCTTTCTTT | CASSSSTGTEAFF
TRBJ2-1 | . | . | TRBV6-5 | TGTGCCAGCAGTTACGGAGGGGGCGGTGGGAATGAGCAGTTCTTC | CASSYGGGGGNEQFF
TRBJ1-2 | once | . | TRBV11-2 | TGTGCCAGCAGCTTAGATTCGTTAACAGCTGGCTACACCTTC | CASSLDSLTAGYTF
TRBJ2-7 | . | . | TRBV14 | TGTGCCAGCAGCCAGGCCACAGGGAGGAGCTCCTACGAGCAGTACTTC | CASSQATGRSSYEQYF
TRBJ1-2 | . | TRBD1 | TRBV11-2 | TGTGCCAGCAGCTTAGGAATTACAGGGGGCAAGGGCTACACCTTC | CASSLGITGGKGYTF
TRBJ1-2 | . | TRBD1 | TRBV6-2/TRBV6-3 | TGTGCCAGCAGACAAGGGGGCAGGGGTCCTGGCTACACCTTC | CASRQGGRGPGYTF
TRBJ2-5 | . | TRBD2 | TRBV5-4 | TGTGCCAGCAGCCCGACTAGCGGTAAAGAGACCCAGTACTTC | CASSPTSGKETQYF
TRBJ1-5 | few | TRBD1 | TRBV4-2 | TGTGCCAGCAGCCGGGACAGGGGAGGTGGTCAGCCCCAGCATTTT | CASSRDRGGGQPQHF
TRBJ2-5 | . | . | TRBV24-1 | TGTGCCACCAGTGATAGAGAGACCCAGTACTTC | CATSDRETQYF
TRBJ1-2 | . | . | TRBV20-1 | TGCAGTGCTAGAGATAACTATGGCTACACCTTC | CSARDNYGYTF
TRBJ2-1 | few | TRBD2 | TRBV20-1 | TGCAGTGCGCACACTAGCGGAGCTAGCTCCTACAATGAGCAGTTCTTC | CSAHTSGASSYNEQFF
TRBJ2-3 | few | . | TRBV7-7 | TGTGCTAGCAGCTTAGAGCCCGGCACAGATACGCAGTATTTT | CASSLEPGTDTQYF
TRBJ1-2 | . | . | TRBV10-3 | TGTGCCATCAGTGACAACTATGGCTACACCTTC | CAISDNYGYTF
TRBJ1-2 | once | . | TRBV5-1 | TGCGCCAGCAGCCTAGAAGGGCCCCCCAACTATGGCTACACCTTC | CASSLEGPPNYGYTF
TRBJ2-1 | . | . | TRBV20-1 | TGCAGTGCTAAGGGCGCAGATGAGCAGTTCTTC | CSAKGADEQFF
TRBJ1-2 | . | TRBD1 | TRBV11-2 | TGTGCCAGCACCGCCCGGGACAGGGGATATGGCTACACCTTC | CASTARDRGYGYTF
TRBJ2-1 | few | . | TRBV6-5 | TGTGCCAGCAGTTACCTGGAGAGCTCCTACAATGAGCAGTTCTTC | CASSYLESSYNEQFF
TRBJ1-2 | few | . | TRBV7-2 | TGTGCCAGCAGCTTAGAACCGAGCTATGGCTACACCTTC | CASSLEPSYGYTF